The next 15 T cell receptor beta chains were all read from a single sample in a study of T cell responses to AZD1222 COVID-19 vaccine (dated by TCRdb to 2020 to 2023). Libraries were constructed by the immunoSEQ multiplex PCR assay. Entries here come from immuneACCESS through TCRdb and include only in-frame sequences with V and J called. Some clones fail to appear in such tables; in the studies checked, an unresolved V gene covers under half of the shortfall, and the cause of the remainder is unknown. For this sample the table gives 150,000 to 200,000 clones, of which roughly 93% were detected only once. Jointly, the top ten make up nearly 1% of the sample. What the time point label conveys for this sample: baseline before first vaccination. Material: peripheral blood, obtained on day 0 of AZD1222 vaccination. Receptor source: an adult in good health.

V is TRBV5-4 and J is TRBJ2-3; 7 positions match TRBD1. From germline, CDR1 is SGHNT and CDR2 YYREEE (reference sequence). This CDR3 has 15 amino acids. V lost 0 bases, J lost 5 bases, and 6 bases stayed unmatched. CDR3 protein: CASSLDRGSRDTQYF. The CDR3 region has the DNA TGTGCCAGCAGCTTGGACAGGGGTTCGAGAGATACGCAGTATTTT. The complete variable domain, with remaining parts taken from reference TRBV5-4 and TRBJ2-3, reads ETGVTQSPTHLIKTRGQQVTLRCSSQSGHNTVSWYQQALGQGPQFIFQYYREEENGRGNFPPRFSGLQFPNYSSELNVNALELDDSALYLCASSLDRGSRDTQYFGPGTRLTVL.

CDR3 in amino acids: CASSQDRVGANVLTF. DNA for the CDR3: TGTGCCAGCAGCCAAGACAGGGTTGGGGCCAACGTCCTGACTTTC. The gene calls are TRBV3-1 (or the pseudogene TRBV3-2) and TRBJ2-6; tentative D call: TRBD1 (5 bases). The CDR3 runs to 15 residues. Germline values: CDR1 LGHDT, CDR2 YNNKEL (reference sequence). With 0 bases removed from V and 3 bases from J, the gap between germline ends came to 6 bases.

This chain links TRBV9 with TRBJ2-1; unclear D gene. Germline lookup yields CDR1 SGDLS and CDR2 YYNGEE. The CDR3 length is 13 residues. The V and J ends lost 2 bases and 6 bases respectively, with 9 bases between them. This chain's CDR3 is CASSVSEFNEQFF. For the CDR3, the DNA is TGTGCCAGCAGCGTGTCGGAATTCAATGAGCAGTTCTTC.

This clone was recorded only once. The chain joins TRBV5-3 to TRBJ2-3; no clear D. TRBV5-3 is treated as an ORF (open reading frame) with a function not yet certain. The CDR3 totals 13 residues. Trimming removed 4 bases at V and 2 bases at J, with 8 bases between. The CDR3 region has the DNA TGTGCCAGAAGCCCTTTAATCACAGATACGCAGTATTTT. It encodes CARSPLITDTQYF.

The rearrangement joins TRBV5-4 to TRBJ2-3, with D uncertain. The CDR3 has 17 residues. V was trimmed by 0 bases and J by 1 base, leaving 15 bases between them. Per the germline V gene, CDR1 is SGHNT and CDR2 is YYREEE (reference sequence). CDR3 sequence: CASSLAGVPTRTDTQYF. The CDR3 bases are TGTGCCAGCAGCTTGGCCGGCGTCCCAACACGCACAGATACGCAGTATTTT.

For the CDR3, the DNA is TGTGCCAGCAGCCAAGATGGGGCGGAAAGTGGAAACACCATATATTTT. It encodes CASSQDGAESGNTIYF. This chain links TRBV4-2 with TRBJ1-3, with a possible D match to TRBD1 (5 bases). This CDR3 is 16 amino acids long. Trimming removed 0 bases from V and 3 bases from J, with 12 bases in between. The germline V gene encodes CDR1 LGHNA and CDR2 YNFKEQ.

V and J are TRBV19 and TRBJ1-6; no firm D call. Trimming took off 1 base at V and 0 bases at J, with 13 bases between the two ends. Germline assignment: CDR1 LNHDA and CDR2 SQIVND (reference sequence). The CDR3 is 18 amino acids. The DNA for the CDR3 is TGTGCCAGTAGTATAGTTGGTGGATCGAGCTCCTATAATTCACCCCTCCACTTT. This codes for CASSIVGGSSSYNSPLHF.

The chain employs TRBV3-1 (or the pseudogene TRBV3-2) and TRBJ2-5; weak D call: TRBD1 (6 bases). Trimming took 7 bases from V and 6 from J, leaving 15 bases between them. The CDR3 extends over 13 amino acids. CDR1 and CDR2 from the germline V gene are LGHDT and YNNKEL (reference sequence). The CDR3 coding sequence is TGTGCCAGCAAGACAACAGGGTCACAGACCCAGTACTTC. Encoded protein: CASKTTGSQTQYF.

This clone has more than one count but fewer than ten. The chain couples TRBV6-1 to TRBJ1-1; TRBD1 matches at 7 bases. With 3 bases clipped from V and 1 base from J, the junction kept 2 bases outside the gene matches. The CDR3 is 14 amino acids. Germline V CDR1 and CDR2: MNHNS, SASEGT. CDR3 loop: CASSDRGTNTEAFF. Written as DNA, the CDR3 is TGTGCCAGCAGTGACAGGGGGACGAACACTGAAGCTTTCTTT.

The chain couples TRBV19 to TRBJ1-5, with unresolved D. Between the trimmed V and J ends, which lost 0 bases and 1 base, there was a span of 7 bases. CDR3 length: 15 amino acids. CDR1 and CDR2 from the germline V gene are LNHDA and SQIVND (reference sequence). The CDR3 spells CASSIDGRSNQPQHF. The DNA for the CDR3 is TGTGCCAGTAGTATAGATGGGCGGAGCAATCAGCCCCAGCATTTT.

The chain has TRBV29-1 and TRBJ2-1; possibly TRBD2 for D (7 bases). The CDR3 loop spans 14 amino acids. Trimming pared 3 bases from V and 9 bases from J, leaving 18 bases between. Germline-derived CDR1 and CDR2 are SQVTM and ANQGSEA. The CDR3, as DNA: TGCAGCGTTGACGTGCGGGGGCCAGGTGGTGAGCAGTTCTTC. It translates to CSVDVRGPGGEQFF.

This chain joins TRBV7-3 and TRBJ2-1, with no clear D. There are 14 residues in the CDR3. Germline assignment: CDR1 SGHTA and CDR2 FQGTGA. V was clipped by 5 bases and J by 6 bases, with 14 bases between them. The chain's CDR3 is CASSQGEVPNEQFF. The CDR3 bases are TGTGCCAGCAGCCAAGGAGAGGTGCCCAATGAGCAGTTCTTC.

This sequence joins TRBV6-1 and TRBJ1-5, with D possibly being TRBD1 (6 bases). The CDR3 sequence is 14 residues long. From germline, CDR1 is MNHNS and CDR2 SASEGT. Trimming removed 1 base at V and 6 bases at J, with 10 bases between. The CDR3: CASSEGHRVQPQHF. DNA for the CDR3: TGTGCCAGCAGTGAAGGTCACAGGGTTCAGCCCCAGCATTTT.

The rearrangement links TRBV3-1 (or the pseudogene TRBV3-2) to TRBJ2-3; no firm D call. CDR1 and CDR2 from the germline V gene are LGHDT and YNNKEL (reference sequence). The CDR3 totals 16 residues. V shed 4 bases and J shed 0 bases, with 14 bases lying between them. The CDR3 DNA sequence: TGTGCCAGCAGCCCCAGGAGTCCCACTAGCACAGATACGCAGTATTTT. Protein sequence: CASSPRSPTSTDTQYF.

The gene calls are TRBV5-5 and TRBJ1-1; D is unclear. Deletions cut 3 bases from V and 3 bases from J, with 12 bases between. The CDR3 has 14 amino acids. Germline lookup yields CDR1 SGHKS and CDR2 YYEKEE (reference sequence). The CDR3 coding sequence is TGTGCCAGCAGCTATTATACGGCGGACACTGAAGCTTTCTTT. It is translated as CASSYYTADTEAFF. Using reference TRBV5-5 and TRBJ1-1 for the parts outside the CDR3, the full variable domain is DAGVTQSPTHLIKTRGQQVTLRCSPISGHKSVSWYQQVLGQGPQFIFQYYEKEERGRGNFPDRFSARQFPNYSSELNVNALLLGDSALYLCASSYYTADTEAFFGQGTRLTVV.